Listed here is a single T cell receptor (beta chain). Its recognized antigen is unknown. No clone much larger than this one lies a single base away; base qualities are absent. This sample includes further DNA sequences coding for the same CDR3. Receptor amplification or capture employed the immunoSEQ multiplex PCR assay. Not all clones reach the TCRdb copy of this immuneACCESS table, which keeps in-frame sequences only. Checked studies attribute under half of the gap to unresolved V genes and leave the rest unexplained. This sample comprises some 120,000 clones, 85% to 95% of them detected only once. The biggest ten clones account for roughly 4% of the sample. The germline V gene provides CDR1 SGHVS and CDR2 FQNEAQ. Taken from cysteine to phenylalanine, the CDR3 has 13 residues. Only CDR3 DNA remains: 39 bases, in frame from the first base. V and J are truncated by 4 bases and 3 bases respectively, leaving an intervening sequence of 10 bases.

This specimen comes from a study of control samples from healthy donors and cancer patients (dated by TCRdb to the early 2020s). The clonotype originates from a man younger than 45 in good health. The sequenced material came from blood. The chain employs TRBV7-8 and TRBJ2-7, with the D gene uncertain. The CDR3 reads CASSSVHSYEQYF. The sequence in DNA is TGTGCCAGCAGCTCAGTACACAGCTACGAGCAGTACTTC.